This T cell receptor (beta chain) comes out of a study of a mutant IDH1 vaccine in newly diagnosed glioma. Across the whole study: Treated patients, averaging around 40 years, were about 62% male and roughly 40% female. Patients arrived already treated with radiotherapy, temozolomide, or both, most having had both.

Time point indicated: week 35, safety follow-up. With topical imiquimod, each dose of the vaccine consisted of 300 ug of mutant IDH1 20-mer peptide. The CDR3 extends over 18 amino acids. V lost 5 bases and J lost 7, with 27 bases in between. The V gene's germline CDR1 is SGHVS and CDR2 FQNEAQ. Some clones are missing from TCRdb's copy, which holds only in-frame ones; the method was immunoSEQ multiplex PCR. The sample records some 29,000 clones, about three quarters being singletons. Comment on this clone: The antigen is not known.

This material consisted of PBMCs, taken from a glioma patient whose treatment included an IDH1 peptide vaccine. This clonotype originated in a man aged 50 to 59 with glioma. The chain combines TRBV7-8 with TRBJ2-1; D is possibly TRBD1 or TRBD2 (5 bases each). Here the CDR3 reads CASSRMTLGTPIGNEQFF. For the CDR3, the DNA is TGTGCCAGCAGCCGTATGACCCTCGGGACCCCCATAGGGAATGAGCAGTTCTTC.